These 23 T cell receptor beta chains came from one sample sequenced in a study of breast tumors, draining lymph nodes, adjacent tissues. TCRdb used MiXCR to reprocess the multiplex PCR reads, holding one entry per CDR3 protein. Of 150,000 to 200,000 distinct CDR3 sequences in the sample, approximately 30% were seen once. The lymph nodes were axillary draining lymph nodes from breast cancer patients. Sequenced sample: axillary lymph node tissue. The receptors were gathered from a female donor with breast cancer. Some clones in this sample may be carry-over from other donors' samples.

The chain joins TRBV12-5 to TRBJ1-3, with unresolved D. Germline CDR1 and CDR2: LGHNT and FRNRAP. V was trimmed by 2 bases and J by 7 bases, leaving 15 bases between them. The CDR3 extends over 15 amino acids. The CDR3 loop reads CASGLPTLAGNTIYF. The CDR3, as DNA: TGTGCTAGTGGTTTGCCAACACTAGCGGGGAACACCATATATTTT.

This clonotype appeared many times. The CDR3 nucleotides read TGTGCCAGTAGTATAGTGGCGGGGTCCCGGGTCGCAGATACGCAGTATTTT. Translating gives CASSIVAGSRVADTQYF. The rearrangement joins TRBV19 to TRBJ2-3; possibly TRBD2 for D (6 bases). V dropped 1 base and J dropped 4 bases, with 18 bases sitting between them. The CDR3 covers 17 residues. Germline V gene lookup returns CDR1 LNHDA and CDR2 SQIVND (reference sequence).

In its sample, this clonotype was seen many times. The chain joins TRBV29-1 to TRBJ2-7; a possible D gene is TRBD2 (7 bases). CDR1 and CDR2 from the germline V gene are SQVTM and ANQGSEA. The CDR3 has 14 residues. V lost 0 bases to trimming and J lost 2 bases, with 11 bases between them. CDR3 sequence: CSVEDRGGTYEQYF. CDR3 bases: TGCAGCGTTGAAGATCGCGGGGGCACCTACGAGCAGTACTTC.

This clonotype was counted ten times or more. The chain is built from TRBV15 and TRBJ2-3; D remains unclear. CDR3 length equals 12 residues. CDR1 is LNHNV, CDR2 YYDKDF, per germline (reference sequence). Trimming took off 1 base at V and 5 bases at J, with 4 bases between the two ends. The CDR3 protein is CATSRVGDTQYF. The CDR3 DNA is TGTGCCACCAGCAGAGTTGGAGATACGCAGTATTTT.

At least ten counts were recorded for this clonotype. This chain uses TRBV4-2 with TRBJ2-5, with D perhaps TRBD2 (6 bases). CDR1 and CDR2 (germline): LGHNA, YNFKEQ. CDR3 length: 14 amino acids. Trimming shortened V by 0 bases and J by 2 bases, and 7 bases separated the two germline ends. The CDR3 DNA reads as TGTGCCAGCAGCCAAGATGGGAGGCAAGAGACCCAGTACTTC. Translation gives CASSQDGRQETQYF.

As concerns this clonotype: Given a much more abundant clone one base away, this may be a read error. The chain employs TRBV7-2 and TRBJ1-2; perhaps TRBD1 as D (6 bases). Trimming removed 1 base from V and 7 bases from J, with 28 bases in between. The CDR3 is 19 amino acids. Germline V gives CDR1 SGHTA, CDR2 FQGNSA. CDR3 DNA: TGTGCCAGCAGCTTAGAGTCGGAGGCCAGGGACACTCAGCCGGGTGGCTACACCTTC. Translated, it gives CASSLESEARDTQPGGYTF. Looking up the rest from reference TRBV7-2 and TRBJ1-2 gives the full variable domain: GAGVSQSPSNKVTEKGKDVELRCDPISGHTALYWYRQSLGQGLEFLIYFQGNSAPDKSGLPSDRFSAERTGGSVSTLTIQRTQQEDSAVYLCASSLESEARDTQPGGYTFGSGTRLTVV.

This clonotype has at least ten counts. In DNA, the CDR3 is TGTGCCAGCTCACCAAACGCAGATAGCTCTGGAAACACCATATATTTT. Amino acid sequence: CASSPNADSSGNTIYF. V and J are TRBV18 and TRBJ1-3; no firm D call. Trimming pared 2 bases from V and 0 bases from J, leaving 11 bases between. Germline values: CDR1 KGHSH, CDR2 LQKENI. The CDR3 loop spans 16 amino acids.

This clonotype was counted at least ten times. The chain combines TRBV19 with TRBJ2-7; 7 positions match TRBD1. Per the germline V gene, CDR1 is LNHDA and CDR2 is SQIVND (reference sequence). Losses at the gene ends were 5 bases for V and 0 bases for J; bases not matched to a gene: 10. The CDR3 sequence is 16 residues long. CDR3 nucleotides: TGTGCCAGTAGTGCAAGACAGGGCCTCCTCTCCTACGAGCAGTACTTC. This gives the protein CASSARQGLLSYEQYF.

This clonotype has a handful of counts. CDR3 protein: CASSFGQARIQETQYF. CDR3 in DNA: TGTGCCAGCAGCTTTGGACAGGCTCGGATCCAAGAGACCCAGTACTTC. The chain combines TRBV5-4 with TRBJ2-5, with TRBD1 matching 7 bases. Losses at the gene ends were 2 bases for V and 1 base for J; bases not matched to a gene: 8. Germline values: CDR1 SGHNT, CDR2 YYREEE (reference sequence). The CDR3 totals 16 residues. The whole variable domain, filled in from reference TRBV5-4 and TRBJ2-5, reads ETGVTQSPTHLIKTRGQQVTLRCSSQSGHNTVSWYQQALGQGPQFIFQYYREEENGRGNFPPRFSGLQFPNYSSELNVNALELDDSALYLCASSFGQARIQETQYFGPGTRLLVL.

This clonotype was picked up one time. A much larger clone lies a single base off, so this may be a read error. The rearrangement joins TRBV30 to TRBJ1-2; 7 bases map to TRBD1. The CDR3 runs to 15 residues. Germline V lookup: CDR1 GTSNPN, CDR2 SVGIG (reference sequence). CDR3 residues: CAWSVLTGSSYGYAF. DNA for the CDR3: TGTGCCTGGAGTGTTCTGACAGGGAGTAGCTATGGCTACGCCTTC.

This sequence joins TRBV7-2 and TRBJ2-3; 8 bases match TRBD2. The V and J ends lost 4 bases and 11 bases, in that order; junction bases with no gene match: 23. The CDR3 totals 18 residues. Germline loops: CDR1 SGHTA, CDR2 FQGNSA. Written as DNA, the CDR3 is TGTGCCAGCAGCTCACAAACCATGGCGGGAGGACTCTACAATGAGCAGTATTTT. It codes for CASSSQTMAGGLYNEQYF. Complete variable domain (other parts from reference TRBV7-2 and TRBJ2-3): GAGVSQSPSNKVTEKGKDVELRCDPISGHTALYWYRQSLGQGLEFLIYFQGNSAPDKSGLPSDRFSAERTGGSVSTLTIQRTQQEDSAVYLCASSSQTMAGGLYNEQYFGPGTRLTVL.

This clonotype has a count of ten or more. The rearrangement joins TRBV4-1 to TRBJ2-7, with 7 bases that match TRBD1. Germline trimming cut 0 bases from V and 2 bases from J; bases unmatched to any gene: 4. The CDR3 consists of 15 residues. Germline V CDR1 and CDR2: MGHRA, YSYEKL. The CDR3 is CASSQDRDSTYEQYF. Here the CDR3 DNA reads TGCGCCAGCAGCCAAGATCGGGACAGCACCTACGAGCAGTACTTC.

This sequence joins TRBV20-1 and TRBJ1-2; D ambiguous. This CDR3 has 13 residues. Per germline, CDR1 DFQATT and CDR2 SNEGSKA (reference sequence). Trimming took off 8 bases at V and 5 bases at J, with 18 bases between the two ends. The CDR3 DNA reads TGCAGTACTGTAGCGGGAGAGGGATATGGCTACACCTTC. Translating gives CSTVAGEGYGYTF.

This clonotype came up many times. This chain links TRBV15 with TRBJ1-4; D might be TRBD1 (6 bases). This CDR3 is 15 amino acids long. Trimming left V 0 bases short and J 3 bases short, with 8 bases between. Germline CDR1 reads LNHNV; CDR2 reads YYDKDF (reference sequence). The CDR3 is CATSREEGANEKLFF. The CDR3 nucleotides are TGTGCCACCAGCAGAGAGGAGGGGGCTAATGAAAAACTGTTTTTT.

This clonotype showed up just a few times. J is TRBJ2-7 and V is TRBV6-6, with D tentatively TRBD2 (6 bases). Germline assignment: CDR1 MNHNY and CDR2 SVGAGI (reference sequence). The CDR3 length is 15 residues. V was cut by 5 bases and J by 0 bases, with 14 bases left in between. The CDR3 bases are TGTGCCAGCAGTCACGGGACTCCCGGCTCCTACGAGCAGTACTTC. This translates into CASSHGTPGSYEQYF.

This clonotype was seen many times. The chain links TRBV2 to TRBJ2-1; TRBD2 matches 12 bases. The CDR3 is 14 residues long. The V gene's germline CDR1 is SNHLY and CDR2 FYNNEI. V was clipped by 4 bases and J by 8 bases; unmatched bases: 3. This CDR3 reads CASSGSSGRDEQFF. The DNA of the CDR3 is TGTGCCAGCAGTGGGTCTAGCGGGAGGGATGAGCAGTTCTTC.

Regarding this clonotype: Given a much more abundant clone one base away, this may be a read error. The chain links TRBV11-1 to TRBJ1-2, with D uncertain. The CDR3 has 13 residues. The V end was cut by 7 bases, the J end by 7 bases, with 16 bases between. Germline loops: CDR1 SGHAT, CDR2 FQDESV (reference sequence). The CDR3 region is CASNPGPEAGYTF. The CDR3 DNA sequence: TGTGCCAGCAACCCGGGCCCGGAGGCTGGCTACACCTTC.

This clonotype occurred many times. The rearrangement joins TRBV5-6 to TRBJ2-7, with a possible D match to TRBD1 (6 bases). Germline V lookup: CDR1 SGHDT, CDR2 YYEEEE. The CDR3 is 14 amino acids. The ends were cut back, 3 bases at V and 6 bases at J, with 16 bases in the middle. DNA of the CDR3: TGTGCCAGCAGCTGGTGGACAAAAGGGGGCGAGCAGTACTTC. It translates to CASSWWTKGGEQYF.

This clonotype has at least ten counts. V and J are TRBV9 and TRBJ2-7; 8 nucleotides align to TRBD1. CDR3 length: 15 amino acids. With 3 bases clipped from V and 1 base from J, the junction kept 6 bases outside the gene matches. CDR1 SGDLS and CDR2 YYNGEE come from the germline V gene. The DNA of the CDR3 is TGTGCCAGCAGCGGAAGACAGGGGCCATCCTACGAGCAGTACTTC. It yields the protein CASSGRQGPSYEQYF. Looking up the rest from reference TRBV9 and TRBJ2-7 gives the full variable domain: DSGVTQTPKHLITATGQRVTLRCSPRSGDLSVYWYQQSLDQGLQFLIQYYNGEERAKGNILERFSAQQFPDLHSELNLSSLELGDSALYFCASSGRQGPSYEQYFGPGTRLTVT.

This clonotype showed up just a few times. The V gene is TRBV29-1, the J gene TRBJ1-1; D call uncertain. The CDR3 has 13 residues. V lost 5 bases and J lost 5, with 15 bases in between. Germline loops: CDR1 SQVTM, CDR2 ANQGSEA. For the CDR3, the DNA is TGCAGCGTTCGAGTCGGCAGAGGGACTGAAGCTTTCTTT. It is translated as CSVRVGRGTEAFF.

This clonotype was recorded once. CDR3 region: CATTGGTAELTDTQYF. The DNA for the CDR3 is TGTGCCACCACCGGCGGGACAGCCGAGCTCACAGATACGCAGTATTTT. J is TRBJ2-3 and V is TRBV24-1; possibly TRBD1 for D (7 bases). The CDR3 has 16 residues. Germline V gives CDR1 KGHDR, CDR2 SFDVKD. Trimming took 8 bases from V and 2 from J, leaving 19 bases between them.

Ten or more counts support this clonotype. The J gene is TRBJ1-4, the V gene TRBV10-3; 8 bases map to TRBD1. The CDR3 totals 15 residues. The junction had 3 bases not matched to a gene; V was cut back by 6 bases and J by 0 bases. The V gene's germline CDR1 is ENHRY and CDR2 SYGVKD. The CDR3 reads CAIRDRDATNEKLFF. The DNA for the CDR3 is TGTGCCATCAGGGACAGGGACGCAACTAATGAAAAACTGTTTTTT.

The chain couples TRBV5-4 to TRBJ1-2; D gene unclear. CDR1 SGHNT and CDR2 YYREEE come from the germline V gene (reference sequence). V lost 0 bases and J 6 bases, leaving 6 bases between the germline ends. The CDR3 totals 12 residues. CDR3 DNA sequence: TGTGCCAGCAGCTTGGGAGTGGATGGCTACACCTTC. Translated, it gives CASSLGVDGYTF.